This is a list of T cell receptor beta chains from one sample in a study of CD8+CD57+ T cells in acquired aplastic anemia. One entry per CDR3 protein, called by TCRdb with MiXCR from the reads. This sample yields over 150,000 distinct CDR3 sequences, of which about 48% are seen a single time; approximately 12% belongs to the top ten. The sequencing sample was made of sorted CD4+, CD8+, or CD8+CD57+ T cells (not recorded which) from PBMCs. Receptor source: a human donor with aplastic anemia. CDR3s include the opening cysteine and the closing phenylalanine or tryptophan.

v_gene	CDR3aa
TRBV9	CASSTRTDFPNSPLHF
TRBV7-9	CASREAAGKDTQYF
TRBV19	CASSLITGGAETQYF
TRBV20-1	CSASPKSPGNQPQHF
TRBV25-1	CTSRGPPGANVLTF
TRBV19	CASSIGTGVGGELFF
TRBV12-5	CASGSVGVPQPQHF
TRBV10-3	CAISEGVTEGIRNTIYF
TRBV15	CATSTIATGVKTQYF
TRBV27	CASSLLGRPSSSPLHF
TRBV19	CASSMSQLNNEQFF
TRBV9	CASSVLRGGSDTQYF
TRBV28	CASSLLGQGYREQYF
TRBV7-9	CAVLSGNTF
TRBV13	CASSLDRRRQYF
TRBV7-3	CASSQSGGQETQYF
TRBV19	CASSPFSGGGTEAFF
TRBV5-1	CASSSGGVGGELFF
TRBV2	CASSLLAGGRETQYF
TRBV6-1	CASTPGEAYNEQFF
TRBV10-3	CAISGMGVVEQYF
TRBV29-1	CSVTEGNQPQHF
TRBV24-1	CASHSGVGGGDQPQHF
TRBV27	CASSSRQGVNEQYF
TRBV24-1	CATSDFRGAGYTF
TRBV9	CASSVGLAGGASVGEQYF
TRBV7-9	CASSLARTLNTEAFF
TRBV10-1	CASSDPNQPQHF